Many counts were recorded for the clone carrying this TCR beta chain. Antigen: not known. The data were obtained in a study of early T cells in non-severe SARS-CoV-2 infection. Study-level background: Unpaired chains resulted from sequencing bulk RNA of unsorted whole blood.

Individual cDNA molecules carried attached unique molecular identifiers. TCRdb processed the 5' RACE reads anew with MiXCR; each CDR3 protein has one entry. Among approximately 98,000 distinct CDR3 sequences listed, 12% were seen once. This CDR3 region has 17 residues. Trimming took 5 bases from V and 5 from J; bases not matched to a gene: 10. General study results and limits: Clonotype matching in VDJdb favored anti-spike CD8 responses and did not capture private and CD4 specificities.

The chain couples TRBV12-3 or TRBV12-4 to TRBJ2-5; 14 nucleotides align to TRBD2. This TCR came from an adult who was a healthcare worker with PCR-confirmed SARS-CoV-2 infection or an uninfected control (not recorded which). The sequenced sample was whole blood. CDR3 sequence: CASSPWTSGGSGETQYF. Written as DNA, the CDR3 is TGTGCCAGCAGTCCTTGGACTAGCGGGGGGTCCGGGGAGACCCAGTACTTC.